The rows below give T cell receptor beta chains drawn from one sample of a study of CD8 T cells in ankylosing spondylitis. TCRdb analysed the 5' RACE reads with MiXCR anew, one entry per CDR3 protein. The sample consists of tens of thousands of distinct CDR3 sequences, less than 6.5% of them appearing once. Sequencing was performed on blood, either unsorted or a sorted T cell fraction (not recorded which). The receptors come from a female donor with ankylosing spondylitis or in good health (not recorded which). CDR3s include the opening cysteine and the closing phenylalanine or tryptophan. The D gene is left open where the match is weak. The size field is filled for only some rows; it gives once, few, many or a size class.

clone size: many; J gene: TRBJ1-3; V gene: TRBV9; D gene: -; CDR3 DNA: TGTGCCAGCAGCGCGGGCCAAGGAAACACCATATATTTT; CDR3 protein: CASSAGQGNTIYF
clone size: many; J gene: TRBJ2-7; V gene: TRBV9; D gene: TRBD1; CDR3 DNA: TGTGCCAGCAGCGTCCGGGACAGGGCCGGCGAGCAGTACTTC; CDR3 protein: CASSVRDRAGEQYF
clone size: few; J gene: TRBJ2-1; V gene: TRBV9; D gene: -; CDR3 DNA: TGTGCCAGCAGCCCCCTGGGGGGCTCCTACAATGAGCAGTTCTTC; CDR3 protein: CASSPLGGSYNEQFF
clone size: -; J gene: TRBJ2-1; V gene: TRBV9; D gene: TRBD2; CDR3 DNA: TGTGCCAGCAGCCCTCGACTAGCGGGATTGCTTTTTGAGCAGTTCTTC; CDR3 protein: CASSPRLAGLLFEQFF
clone size: medium-sized; J gene: TRBJ1-6; V gene: TRBV9; D gene: -; CDR3 DNA: TGTGCCAGCAGCGCCAGTGGGGTGCTGCCCCTCCACTTT; CDR3 protein: CASSASGVLPLHF
clone size: many; J gene: TRBJ1-2; V gene: TRBV9; D gene: -; CDR3 DNA: TGTGCCAGCAGCGTAGGCTGGTCACCTAGGGGGTATGGCTACACCTTC; CDR3 protein: CASSVGWSPRGYGYTF
clone size: many; J gene: TRBJ2-5; V gene: TRBV9; D gene: -; CDR3 DNA: TGTGCCAGCAGCGCCAACGCAGGGTACCAAGAGACCCAGTACTTC; CDR3 protein: CASSANAGYQETQYF
clone size: many; J gene: TRBJ2-2; V gene: TRBV9; D gene: TRBD1; CDR3 DNA: TGTGCCAGCAGCGTGGCCCGGGACAGGGAAGGGGAGCTGTTTTTT; CDR3 protein: CASSVARDREGELFF
clone size: many; J gene: TRBJ1-3; V gene: TRBV24-1; D gene: TRBD1; CDR3 DNA: TGTGCCACCAGTGACCCGGACAGGGGGCTAGTACCTGGAAACACCATATATTTT; CDR3 protein: CATSDPDRGLVPGNTIYF
clone size: -; J gene: TRBJ2-1; V gene: TRBV9; D gene: TRBD2; CDR3 DNA: TGTGCCAGCAGCGTAGTGAGCGGGGGATACAATGAGCAGTTCTTC; CDR3 protein: CASSVVSGGYNEQFF
clone size: many; J gene: TRBJ1-3; V gene: TRBV9; D gene: -; CDR3 DNA: TGTGCCAGCAAGTCCCACTCTGGAAACACCATATATTTT; CDR3 protein: CASKSHSGNTIYF
clone size: many; J gene: TRBJ2-3; V gene: TRBV9; D gene: TRBD2; CDR3 DNA: TGTGCCAGCAGCGTAGTCGGGGGGGCCCAGAATACGCAGTATTTT; CDR3 protein: CASSVVGGAQNTQYF
clone size: many; J gene: TRBJ2-7; V gene: TRBV9; D gene: TRBD2; CDR3 DNA: TGTGCCAGCAGCGTAGGGAGCGGGGGAGACCACTACGAGCAGTACTTC; CDR3 protein: CASSVGSGGDHYEQYF
clone size: many; J gene: TRBJ2-7; V gene: TRBV9; D gene: TRBD2; CDR3 DNA: TGTGCCAGCAGCCTCCACTCCGGGACTACCTACGAGCAGTACTTC; CDR3 protein: CASSLHSGTTYEQYF
clone size: medium-sized; J gene: TRBJ1-4; V gene: TRBV9; D gene: TRBD1; CDR3 DNA: TGTGCCAGCAGCGTAGGACAGGGGAGTACAACTAATGAAAAACTGTTTTTT; CDR3 protein: CASSVGQGSTTNEKLFF
clone size: many; J gene: TRBJ2-1; V gene: TRBV21-1; D gene: -; CDR3 DNA: TGTGCCAGCAGCAAAGGGGCAGACAATGAGCAGTTCTTC; CDR3 protein: CASSKGADNEQFF
clone size: -; J gene: TRBJ1-5; V gene: TRBV24-1; D gene: -; CDR3 DNA: TGTGCCACCAGTGATTTGAACAGGTTCCCTGATCAGCCCCAGCATTTT; CDR3 protein: CATSDLNRFPDQPQHF
clone size: few; J gene: TRBJ2-1; V gene: TRBV9; D gene: -; CDR3 DNA: TGTGCCAGCAGCCCGAGGGGGGATCCCTACAATGAGCAGTTCTTC; CDR3 protein: CASSPRGDPYNEQFF
clone size: many; J gene: TRBJ2-5; V gene: TRBV9; D gene: -; CDR3 DNA: TGTGCCAGCAGCGTAGACGCAGAAGAGACCCAGTACTTC; CDR3 protein: CASSVDAEETQYF
clone size: many; J gene: TRBJ1-6; V gene: TRBV9; D gene: -; CDR3 DNA: TGTGCCAGCAGCGTACTCTTAGGACCCCTCCACTTT; CDR3 protein: CASSVLLGPLHF
clone size: many; J gene: TRBJ2-7; V gene: TRBV9; D gene: -; CDR3 DNA: TGTGCCAGCAGCGTAGAGGGGGGGCCCTACGAGCAGTACTTC; CDR3 protein: CASSVEGGPYEQYF
clone size: many; J gene: TRBJ2-7; V gene: TRBV9; D gene: -; CDR3 DNA: TGTGCCAGCAGCGTCCAGTCGAGAAAAGGCGAGCAGTACTTC; CDR3 protein: CASSVQSRKGEQYF
clone size: few; J gene: TRBJ1-2; V gene: TRBV9; D gene: -; CDR3 DNA: TGTGCCAGCAGCCTAAACAGCGACCCAGTAGGTGGCTACACCTTC; CDR3 protein: CASSLNSDPVGGYTF
clone size: many; J gene: TRBJ2-3; V gene: TRBV9; D gene: -; CDR3 DNA: TGTGCCAGCAGCTCGGACAGCCCCACAGATACGCAGTATTTT; CDR3 protein: CASSSDSPTDTQYF
clone size: -; J gene: TRBJ2-7; V gene: TRBV9; D gene: -; CDR3 DNA: TGTGCCAGCAGCGTAGGGTTCGGCACAGAATCGCTGCGCGAGCAGTACTTC; CDR3 protein: CASSVGFGTESLREQYF
clone size: -; J gene: TRBJ2-7; V gene: TRBV9; D gene: -; CDR3 DNA: TGTGCCAGCAGCTTCCGGGACACCTCCTACGAGCAGTACTTC; CDR3 protein: CASSFRDTSYEQYF
clone size: few; J gene: TRBJ2-3; V gene: TRBV9; D gene: TRBD2; CDR3 DNA: TGTGCCAGCAGCGTAGGAAGCGGGGCAAACACAGATACGCAGTATTTT; CDR3 protein: CASSVGSGANTDTQYF
clone size: many; J gene: TRBJ2-1; V gene: TRBV9; D gene: -; CDR3 DNA: TGTGCCAGCAGCGGAGTCAATGAGCAGTTCTTC; CDR3 protein: CASSGVNEQFF